This TCR beta chain was recorded in a study of shared clonotypes between healthy human individuals (dated by TCRdb to the early 2020s). With regard to the full study: A couple of women and a few men aged 18 to 49 years were included in the cohort. For each donor, CD4 naive and CD4 memory were each run on three plates, CD8 naive on two plates, and CD8 memory on one plate. To estimate repertoire size and how much clonotype sharing occurs between individuals, the study deeply sequenced the blood TCR repertoires of several healthy adults. To increase sequencing depth and limit assay-specific biases, different laboratories used diverse techniques to prepare libraries and sequence TCR repertoires. Each donor's leukapheresis produced roughly between roughly 0.85 and 9.5 billion PBMCs. Results the study describes overall, beyond this receptor: Larger estimated clonotype richness was generally found for naive subsets than for memory subsets. Rarefaction of sorted-subset datasets indicated incomplete sequencing despite the large sequencing depth. When a handful of donors were compared, the shared fraction of clonotypes was around 5% for naive CD4, 3% to 4% for naive CD8, roughly 2.5% for memory CD4, and about 0.36% for memory CD8. Sampling was restricted to blood, and TCR repertoires in tissue are likely to differ from TCR repertoires in blood. The small number of donors limited the genetic and exposure-history diversity represented. Higher generation probabilities were observed for clonotypes shared by all four sorted-subset donors than for non-shared clonotypes. Based on pairwise subsampling, the degree of clonotype sharing among donors was expected to be affected by sequencing depth.

TCR CDR3 regions were amplified from genomic DNA by multiplex PCR using the deep immunoSEQ assay. Extracted genomic DNA from each cell subset was distributed evenly across all wells of several immunoSEQ 96-well plates, and each plate was treated as a replicate. Each replicate PCR for sorted subsets received about 220 ng genomic DNA, equal to roughly 30,000 T cell genomes. The purified libraries were quantified using a Qubit 3.0 fluorometer, sized with a Bioanalyzer 2100, and then quantified again using the KAPA Library Quantification kit. Every immunoSEQ 96-well plate was sequenced on a separate single-read 150-cycle Illumina NextSeq 550 flow cell. In the authors' own workflow: Because the immunoSEQ output held only junctional sequences and lacked quality scores, the filtering could not match the filtering applied to full-length reads. Sequences were annotated with PyIR, a Python wrapper for IgBLAST v1.9, and V/J genes and CDR3 were assigned using IMGT germline references. Reads with weak V/J assignments (E-value above 1e-6), missing CDR3, stop codons, out-of-frame junctions, or ambiguous translated residues were removed. V3J clonotypes were defined as sequences sharing an identical inferred V gene, J gene, and CDR3 amino acid sequence. Percentage overlap between repertoires was computed as shared unique clonotypes divided by the size of the smaller repertoire. Repertoire richness was assessed with RTK rarefaction, the Chao1 estimator, and Recon v2.1 estimates of unobserved clonotypes. OLGA was used to compute generation probabilities for all TCRbeta clonotypes that the gDNA method yielded from a few donors. Not all clones reach the TCRdb copy of this immuneACCESS table, which keeps in-frame sequences only. Checked studies attribute under half of the gap to unresolved V genes and leave the rest unexplained. The D gene and trimming were derived from the DNA, and the V and J assignments and clone size from that table. For this sample there are millions of clones; just under 95% appear just once. 0.9% to 1.3% of the sample is held by the ten biggest clonotypes.

Notes on this clone: What antigen it recognizes has not been identified. No base quality values were provided; no much bigger clone lies one nucleotide off.

V drops 5 bases and J drops 6 bases, leaving 11 bases in between. The CDR3, cysteine through phenylalanine, is 14 amino acids long. The retained sequence is limited to the CDR3, 42 bases, with the frame set at the first base. CDR1 and CDR2 were assigned from the germline V gene as MNHEY and SVGAGI. CD8 naive samples were CD45RO-negative cells positively selected for CCR7, giving a CD45RA+CCR7+ population that excluded TemRA cells. Donors were healthy HIV-negative adults with no recently reported acute infections or vaccinations. Every donor was a Caucasian adult residing in Nashville, Tennessee, USA. Blood was obtained by leukapheresis, after which PBMCs were separated by Ficoll-Histopaque density gradient centrifugation and cryopreserved in liquid nitrogen vapor phase. Purity and quantity of every magnetically sorted T cell population were checked by analytical flow cytometry. Genomic DNA was isolated from each sorted fraction and quantified by UV absorbance on a Nanodrop 2000c.

The sequence derives from a young man in good health. The chain employs TRBV6-5 and TRBJ1-6; the D segment cannot be called with confidence. Sequences were obtained from naive CD8+ T cells sorted from blood. The sample's cell subset or site, from its label and the paper: CD45RA+CCR7+. The CDR3 region: CASSQHFPNSPLHF. Read as DNA, the sequence is TGTGCCAGCAGTCAGCATTTCCCTAATTCACCCCTCCACTTT.